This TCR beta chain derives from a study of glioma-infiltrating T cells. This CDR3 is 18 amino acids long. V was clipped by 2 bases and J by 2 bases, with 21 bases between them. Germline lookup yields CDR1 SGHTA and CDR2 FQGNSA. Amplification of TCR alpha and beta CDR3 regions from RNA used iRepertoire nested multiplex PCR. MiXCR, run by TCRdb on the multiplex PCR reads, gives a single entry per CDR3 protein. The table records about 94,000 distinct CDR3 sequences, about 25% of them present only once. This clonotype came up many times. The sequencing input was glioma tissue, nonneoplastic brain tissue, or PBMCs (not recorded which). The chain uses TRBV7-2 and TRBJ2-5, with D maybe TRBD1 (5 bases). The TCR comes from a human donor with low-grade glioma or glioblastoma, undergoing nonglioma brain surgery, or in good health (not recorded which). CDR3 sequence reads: CASSLLPGGQGLQETQYF. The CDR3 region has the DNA TGTGCCAGCAGCTTACTCCCGGGTGGCCAGGGCCTACAAGAGACCCAGTACTTC.